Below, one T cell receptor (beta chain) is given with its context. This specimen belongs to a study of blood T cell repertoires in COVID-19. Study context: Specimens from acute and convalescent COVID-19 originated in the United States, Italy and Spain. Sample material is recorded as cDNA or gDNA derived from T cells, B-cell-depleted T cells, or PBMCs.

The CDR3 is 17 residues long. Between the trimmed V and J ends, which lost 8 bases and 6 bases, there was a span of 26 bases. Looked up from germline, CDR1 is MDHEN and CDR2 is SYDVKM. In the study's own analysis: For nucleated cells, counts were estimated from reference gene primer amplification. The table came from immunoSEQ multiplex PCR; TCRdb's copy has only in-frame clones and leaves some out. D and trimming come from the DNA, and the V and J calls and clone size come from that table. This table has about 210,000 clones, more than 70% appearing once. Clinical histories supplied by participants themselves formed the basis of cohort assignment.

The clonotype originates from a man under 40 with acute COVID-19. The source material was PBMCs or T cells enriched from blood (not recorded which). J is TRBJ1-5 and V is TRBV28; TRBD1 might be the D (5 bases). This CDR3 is CASWGGADPRGSQPQHF. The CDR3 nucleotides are TGTGCCAGCTGGGGAGGGGCCGACCCGCGAGGGAGTCAGCCCCAGCATTTT.